One and the same sample provided the 14 T cell receptor beta chains below, sequenced in a study of breast tumors, draining lymph nodes, adjacent tissues. Axillary draining lymph nodes of breast cancer patients supplied the node samples. TCRdb itself ran the multiplex PCR reads through MiXCR, one entry per CDR3 protein. The sample contains 130,000 or so distinct CDR3 sequences, approximately 32% of which appear only once. Sequencing was done on a sample of axillary lymph node tissue. Source of these receptors: a female donor with breast cancer. Some clones in this sample may be carry-over from other donors' samples.

This clonotype was seen repeatedly, ten times or more. V and J are TRBV20-1 and TRBJ2-1; 11 nucleotides agree with TRBD1. Germline CDR1 is DFQATT and CDR2 is SNEGSKA (reference sequence). The J segment lost 7 bases and the V segment lost 5 bases, leaving 7 bases of the junction unmatched. The CDR3 contains 14 residues. The CDR3 DNA follows: TGCAGTGCTCCAACCGGGACAGGGGGAAATGAGCAGTTCTTC. Protein: CSAPTGTGGNEQFF.

The chain is built from TRBV14 and TRBJ1-3, with D possibly matching TRBD1 (5 bases). Deletions cut 1 base from V and 7 bases from J, with 14 bases between. The CDR3 totals 15 residues. Germline V gene data show CDR1 as SGHDN and CDR2 as FVKESK. The CDR3 DNA reads TGTGCCAGCAGCCAAGTGAAGATTGGGGGGAACACCATATATTTT. Amino acid sequence: CASSQVKIGGNTIYF.

Notes on this clonotype: A much larger clonotype is one base distant, so this may be a read error. V usage is TRBV6-1 and J usage is TRBJ2-1; D remains unclear. The CDR3 is 17 amino acids. Trimming cost V 7 bases and J 2 bases, with 21 bases left between them. Germline lookup yields CDR1 MNHNS and CDR2 SASEGT. The DNA of the CDR3 is TGTGCCAGCAACCAGGCCCTGGGTCAGGACGCCTACAATGAGCAGTTCTTC. It codes for CASNQALGQDAYNEQFF.

This clonotype was seen ten or more times. The chain is built from TRBV11-2 and TRBJ2-7, with 8 positions matching TRBD1. Germline CDR1 reads SGHAT; CDR2 reads FQNNGV. This CDR3 region has 14 residues. After removal of 3 bases from V and 7 bases from J, the junction contained 8 bases not matched to a gene. This chain's CDR3 is CASSFGQGLREQYV. As DNA, the CDR3 is TGTGCCAGCAGCTTCGGACAGGGCTTACGGGAGCAGTACGTC.

This clonotype was observed many times. The rearrangement links TRBV5-6 to TRBJ2-3; the D is unclear. With 3 bases removed from V and 2 bases from J, the gap between germline ends came to 19 bases. The CDR3 extends over 17 amino acids. CDR1 is SGHDT, CDR2 YYEEEE, per germline. The CDR3 is CASSSTTPIIFTDTQYF. The CDR3 DNA reads TGTGCCAGCAGCTCCACTACCCCCATTATCTTCACAGATACGCAGTATTTT.

With respect to this clonotype: Just one base apart from a much larger clone, this may be a read error. J is TRBJ2-5 and V is TRBV6-2 or TRBV6-3; D tentatively reads TRBD1 or TRBD2 (6 bases each). In germline, CDR1 is MNHEY, CDR2 SVGEGT. Trimming removed 1 base from V and 7 bases from J, with 19 bases in between. The CDR3 spans 16 residues. The CDR3 DNA reads TGTGCCAGCAGTTACTTCGGCGACAGGCCCGGGGGGACCCAGTACTTC. Translating gives CASSYFGDRPGGTQYF.

This clonotype came up many times. The genes are TRBV7-3 and TRBJ2-3; D is unresolved. The V gene lost 1 base and the J gene lost 0 bases, with 11 bases spanning the gap. There are 16 residues in the CDR3. Germline CDR1 SGHTA, CDR2 FQGTGA. The CDR3 is CASSLMGRPSTDTQYF. The DNA of the CDR3 is TGTGCCAGCAGCTTAATGGGCCGGCCTAGCACAGATACGCAGTATTTT.

This clonotype has more than one count but fewer than ten. Germline and junction disagree at one end, which may indicate a read error. This sequence joins TRBV6-5 and TRBJ2-5; tentatively, D is TRBD2 (6 bases). CDR1 and CDR2 (germline): MNHEY, SVGAGI. The CDR3 consists of 14 residues. The CDR3 sequence is CASSSPSAGVPQHF. Here the CDR3 DNA reads TGTGCCAGCAGTTCCCCTAGCGCGGGTGTACCCCAGCACTTC.

This clonotype was seen only a few times. This is likely a read error, given that the CDR3 carries no conserved phenylalanine or tryptophan at its end. The chain recombines TRBV20-1 with TRBJ2-1; the D call may be TRBD1 or TRBD2 (5 bases each). CDR1 and CDR2 (germline): DFQATT, SNEGSKA (reference sequence). V dropped 2 bases and J dropped 11 bases, with 19 bases sitting between them. The CDR3 consists of 14 residues. In DNA, the CDR3 is TGCAGTGCTAGACCAGGGCAGGTCGGGGCGAAGCAGTTCCTC. Translated: CSARPGQVGAKQFL.

The chain recombines TRBV2 with TRBJ1-2, with D uncertain. CDR3 length: 13 residues. V was pared by 5 bases and J by 1 base, with 8 bases between. Germline V CDR1 and CDR2: SNHLY, FYNNEI. CDR3 sequence (DNA): TGTGCCAGCAGTCAGGCGGGTAACTATGGCTACACCTTC. Its protein is CASSQAGNYGYTF.

In this sample, this clonotype turned up many times. The rearrangement links TRBV14 to TRBJ2-2; D is unclear. The ends were cut back, 6 bases at V and 2 bases at J, with 4 bases in the middle. CDR3 length: 12 residues. Germline V lookup: CDR1 SGHDN, CDR2 FVKESK. CDR3 DNA sequence: TGTGCCAGCAGACATAACACCGGGGAGCTGTTTTTT. Its translation: CASRHNTGELFF.

This clonotype was observed at least ten times. The rearrangement links TRBV7-9 to TRBJ2-7; 13 nucleotides match TRBD2. V trimming: 5 bases; J trimming: 6 bases; junction bases outside the gene matches: 4. CDR1 SEHNR and CDR2 FQNEAQ come from the germline V gene (reference sequence). CDR3 size: 14 residues. Here the CDR3 reads CASSTGTSGVEQYF. The CDR3 nucleotides read TGTGCCAGCAGCACCGGGACTAGCGGGGTCGAGCAGTACTTC.

This clonotype was observed at least ten times. V is TRBV5-5 and J is TRBJ1-5, with 10 bases that match TRBD1. Trimming took 3 bases from V and 9 from J; bases not matched to a gene: 3. This CDR3 has 13 amino acids. Germline V lookup: CDR1 SGHKS, CDR2 YYEKEE (reference sequence). CDR3 protein: CASSWDRGMPQHF. CDR3 sequence (DNA): TGTGCCAGCAGCTGGGACAGGGGCATGCCCCAGCATTTT.

The V and J genes are TRBV7-2 and TRBJ2-5; 7 bases match TRBD1. This CDR3 region has 15 residues. Germline V gives CDR1 SGHTA, CDR2 FQGNSA. The V segment lost 5 bases and the J segment 9 bases; nucleotides outside the gene matches: 15. The CDR3 sequence: CASSQRQGNGQPQYF. CDR3 nucleotides: TGTGCCAGCAGCCAGAGACAGGGAAATGGTCAGCCCCAGTACTTC.